These 10 T cell receptor beta chains were all obtained from the same sample, sequenced in a study of vaccination and CD4 T cells after COVID-19. Sequenced with the Oncomine TCR Beta short-read assay was DNA taken from cultured CD4+ T cells. TCRdb itself ran the PCR reads through MiXCR, one entry per CDR3 protein. The sample has approximately 14,000 distinct CDR3 sequences, approximately 55% seen once. Their specific antigens are unknown. Sample treatment: roughly ten-day PBMC culture with coronavirus spike peptide pools or control peptides (ViraFEST assay). The source material was CD4+ T cells from blood, cultured in vitro, sampled before SARS-CoV-2 vaccination. The origin of the receptors is a human donor who had recovered from COVID-19.

The chain uses TRBV15 and TRBJ2-7; D might be TRBD1 (6 bases). V lost 3 bases, J lost 7 bases, and 16 bases lay in between. The length of the CDR3 is 14 residues. Germline CDR1 reads LNHNV; CDR2 reads YYDKDF (reference sequence). The CDR3 coding sequence is TGTGCCACCAGCAGGGAGACAGGAGCGTATGAGCAGTACTTC. Its translation is CATSRETGAYEQYF.

The V call is TRBV7-9, the J call TRBJ2-6; possibly TRBD1 for D (5 bases). The V end lost 7 bases, the J end lost 1 base, and 17 bases lay between the germline ends. CDR1 is SEHNR and CDR2 is FQNEAQ in the germline V gene (reference sequence). The CDR3 has 17 amino acids. CDR3 in amino acids: CASKRGQGRSGANVLTF. As DNA, the CDR3 is TGTGCCAGCAAAAGGGGCCAGGGAAGATCTGGGGCCAACGTCCTGACTTTC.

This clonotype appeared a few times. The chain carries TRBV20-1 and TRBJ2-1, with 13 bases lining up with TRBD2. Germline CDR1 and CDR2: DFQATT and SNEGSKA (reference sequence). J lost 7 bases, V lost 7 bases, and 7 bases had no gene match. The CDR3 has 14 residues. This chain's CDR3 is CSGRTSGSWNEQFF. CDR3 coding DNA: TGCAGTGGGCGGACTAGCGGGAGTTGGAATGAGCAGTTCTTC.

This clonotype is judged medium-sized (0.01 to 0.1%). The gene calls are TRBV19 and TRBJ1-5; D gene ambiguous. Germline-derived CDR1 and CDR2 are LNHDA and SQIVND (reference sequence). The CDR3 length is 10 residues. V was cut by 7 bases and J by 7 bases, with 5 bases left in between. The CDR3 sequence: CASILQPQHF. The CDR3 DNA is TGTGCCAGTATATTACAGCCCCAGCATTTT.

The CDR3 sequence is CASSPVRRGVPQHF. The CDR3 DNA follows: TGTGCCAGCAGTCCGGTCAGGCGTGGGGTGCCCCAGCATTTT. The rearrangement joins TRBV12-3 or TRBV12-4 to TRBJ1-5; D not certain. This CDR3 is 14 amino acids long. V was cut by 5 bases and J by 9 bases, with 17 bases left in between.

The J gene is TRBJ2-5, the V gene TRBV6-2 or TRBV6-3, with D uncertain. The V end lost 2 bases, the J end lost 5 bases, and 3 bases lay between the germline ends. This CDR3 is built from 11 residues. CDR1 MNHEY and CDR2 SVGEGT come from the germline V gene. The CDR3 nucleotides read TGTGCCAGCAGTTACACGGAGACCCAGTACTTC. It specifies CASSYTETQYF.

A few counts support this clonotype. The rearrangement joins TRBV10-1 to TRBJ1-1, with D perhaps matching TRBD1 (6 bases). Per the germline V gene, CDR1 is WNHNN and CDR2 is SYGVQD (reference sequence). The CDR3 spans 15 residues. V lost 0 bases and J 10 bases, leaving 18 bases between the germline ends. The CDR3 sequence: CASSESGTRSWGAFF. The CDR3 DNA is TGCGCCAGCAGTGAGTCCGGGACAAGATCTTGGGGAGCTTTCTTT.

The rearrangement joins TRBV7-2 to TRBJ1-3; D is ambiguous. The CDR3 covers 15 residues. Looked up from germline, CDR1 is SGHTA and CDR2 is FQGNSA. V was trimmed by 1 base and J by 5 bases, leaving 12 bases between them. Here the CDR3 reads CASSLDSGTRNTIYF. CDR3 DNA: TGTGCCAGCAGCTTAGATTCGGGCACCCGAAACACCATATATTTT.

This clonotype was counted once. The chain combines TRBV19 with TRBJ1-1; no reliable D call. This CDR3 has 16 amino acids. V lost 3 bases, J lost 1 base, and 15 bases lay in between. Germline V gives CDR1 LNHDA, CDR2 SQIVND (reference sequence). The CDR3 DNA follows: TGTGCCAGTAGTATTTCGGGTACCAGAAGGAACACTGAAGCTTTCTTT. Its protein product is CASSISGTRRNTEAFF.

The V gene is TRBV6-1, the J gene TRBJ2-7; possibly TRBD1 for D (6 bases). The CDR3 loop spans 14 amino acids. Germline CDR1 and CDR2: MNHNS and SASEGT. Trimming pared 5 bases from V and 7 bases from J, leaving 18 bases between. CDR3 DNA sequence: TGTGCCAGCAGTCAGCAGGGGAGCCTGGGAGAGCAGTACTTC. It is translated as CASSQQGSLGEQYF.